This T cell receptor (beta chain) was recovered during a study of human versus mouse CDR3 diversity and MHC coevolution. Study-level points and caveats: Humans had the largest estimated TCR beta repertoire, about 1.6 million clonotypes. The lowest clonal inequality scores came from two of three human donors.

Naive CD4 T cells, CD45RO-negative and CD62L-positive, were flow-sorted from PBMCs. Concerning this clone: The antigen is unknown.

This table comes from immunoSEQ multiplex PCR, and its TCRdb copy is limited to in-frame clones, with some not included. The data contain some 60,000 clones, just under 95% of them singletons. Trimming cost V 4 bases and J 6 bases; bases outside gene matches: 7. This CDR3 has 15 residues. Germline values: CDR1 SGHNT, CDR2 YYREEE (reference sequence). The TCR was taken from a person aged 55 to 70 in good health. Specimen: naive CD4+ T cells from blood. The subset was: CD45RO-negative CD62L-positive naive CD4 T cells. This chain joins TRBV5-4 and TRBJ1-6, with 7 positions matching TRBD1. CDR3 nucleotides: TGTGCCAGCAGCGTAACAGGGGCGGTTAATTCACCCCTCCACTTT. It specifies CASSVTGAVNSPLHF.